This T cell receptor beta chain was documented in a study of a mutant IDH1 vaccine in newly diagnosed glioma. In the study overall: Vaccinations, eight in total, occurred in weeks 1, 3, 5, 7, 11, 15, 19, 23. Treated patients, averaging approximately 40 years, were about 60% male and roughly 38% female.

As for time point: week 11, during vaccination. The content of each vaccine dose was 300 ug of mutant IDH1 20-mer peptide, and topical imiquimod accompanied it. Per germline, CDR1 SGHRS and CDR2 YFSETQ. V dropped 1 base and J dropped 0; count of bases not matched to a gene: 3. CDR3 length: 15 residues. Measured with immunoSEQ multiplex PCR; TCRdb has only the in-frame clones, and not every one. The sample gives some 130,000 clones, around 77% of which show up once; 5.5% is in the top ten. For this clone: Its antigen is undetermined.

The TCR comes from a man in his forties with glioma. Source: PBMCs, taken from a glioma patient whose treatment included an IDH1 peptide vaccine. The rearrangement uses TRBV5-1 and TRBJ2-7; 8 positions match TRBD2. CDR3 bases: TGCGCCAGCAGCTTGAACGGGAGGGCCTCCTACGAGCAGTACTTC. It codes for CASSLNGRASYEQYF.